This T cell receptor beta chain is from a study of OX40 agonist ivuxolimab in advanced cancers. Notes on the study in general: At 0.1 to 3.0 mg/kg and by week 6, clonal expansion occurred in CD4+ and CD8+ blood T cells.

CDR3 length: 16 amino acids. The germline V gene has CDR1 MDHEN and CDR2 SYDVKM. Trimming took 7 bases from V and 0 from J, leaving 16 bases between them. Assay: immunoSEQ multiplex PCR; the TCRdb copy retains only in-frame clones and omits some. The repertoire has some 100,000 clones, more than 75% of them found once; the top ten carry around 1.8%. Concerning this clone itself: Its antigen remains unidentified.

The chain recombines TRBV28 with TRBJ1-5; D is unresolved. This sequence was found in an adult with an advanced solid tumor such as melanoma, head and neck, liver or kidney cancer. The sample consisted of CD4+ or CD8+ T cells sorted from blood, taken in a trial of the OX40 agonist ivuxolimab. The CDR3: CASNRSGTLSNQPQHF. DNA for the CDR3: TGTGCCAGCAACAGATCCGGCACCCTTAGCAATCAGCCCCAGCATTTT. Full variable domain (missing parts from reference TRBV28 and TRBJ1-5): DVKVTQSSRYLVKRTGEKVFLECVQDMDHENMFWYRQDPGLGLRLIYFSYDVKMKEKGDIPEGYSVSREKKERFSLILESASTNQTSMYLCASNRSGTLSNQPQHFGDGTRLSIL.